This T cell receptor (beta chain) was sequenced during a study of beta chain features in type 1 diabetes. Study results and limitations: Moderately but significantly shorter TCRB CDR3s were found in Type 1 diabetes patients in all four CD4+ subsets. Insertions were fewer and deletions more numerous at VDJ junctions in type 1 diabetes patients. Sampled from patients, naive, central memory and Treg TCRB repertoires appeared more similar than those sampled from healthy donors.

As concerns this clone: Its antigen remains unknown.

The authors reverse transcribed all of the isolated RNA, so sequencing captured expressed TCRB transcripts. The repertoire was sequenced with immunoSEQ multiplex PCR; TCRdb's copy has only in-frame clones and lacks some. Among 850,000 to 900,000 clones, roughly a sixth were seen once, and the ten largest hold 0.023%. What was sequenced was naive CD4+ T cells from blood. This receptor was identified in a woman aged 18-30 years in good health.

The CDR3 reads CASSLTGSTEAFF. Written as DNA, the CDR3 is TGTGCCAGCAGCCTGACAGGGTCTACTGAAGCTTTCTTT. V gene TRBV7-9 combines with J gene TRBJ1-1; 7 bases fit TRBD1. The CDR3 has 13 residues. The V segment lost 5 bases and the J segment 5 bases; nucleotides outside the gene matches: 5. Germline V gene data show CDR1 as SEHNR and CDR2 as FQNEAQ (reference sequence).